The next 9 T cell receptor beta chains were all read from a single sample in a study of T cells expressing NK-cell markers. TCRdb derives one entry per CDR3 protein from the 5' RACE reads, leaving out DNA. Across 500,000 to 700,000 distinct CDR3 sequences, the top ten clones capture 3% to 4.5% of the sample. The sample consisted of blood T cells: a sorted CD56 or NKG2C T cell subset, CD4+ or CD8+ T cells, or bulk PBMC T cells (not recorded which). Receptors originate from a man between 18 and 35 years old in good health.

This chain connects TRBV12-3 or TRBV12-4 to TRBJ1-5. This CDR3 contains 14 residues. The CDR3 here is CASSLGFPNQPQHF.

The chain carries TRBV6-1 and TRBJ2-6; TCRdb's D call of TRBD1 is untestable without DNA. CDR1 is MNHNS and CDR2 is SASEGT in the germline V gene. The CDR3 has 18 residues. CDR3 amino acids: CASSPEVPNNSGANVLTF.

The chain employs TRBV6-1 and TRBJ1-6. This CDR3 is 14 amino acids long. Germline loops: CDR1 MNHNS, CDR2 SASEGT. The CDR3 loop is CASSEDLYNSPLHF.

The genes are TRBV10-2 and TRBJ2-2. CDR1 WSHSY and CDR2 SAAADI come from the germline V gene. This CDR3 has 14 amino acids. The CDR3 protein is CASSESLNTGELFF.

The V call is TRBV28, the J call TRBJ2-2; as DNA is missing, the TRBD1 call by TCRdb cannot be tested. Germline V gene sequence: CDR1 MDHEN, CDR2 SYDVKM. CDR3 size: 16 residues. The CDR3: CASSFGDTTNTGELFF.

The chain uses TRBV12-3 or TRBV12-4 and TRBJ1-5; TCRdb names TRBD1, which stays unverified in the absence of DNA. The CDR3 is made up of 14 amino acids. The CDR3 spells CASSFRGTGQPQHF.

The V gene is TRBV6-5, the J gene TRBJ1-1. Germline lookup yields CDR1 MNHEY and CDR2 SVGAGI. The CDR3 runs to 14 residues. This CDR3 is CASSHRDRNTEAFF.

The chain uses TRBV24-1 and TRBJ2-1; the D gene TCRdb calls, TRBD2, cannot be checked with no DNA. CDR1 and CDR2 from the germline V gene are KGHDR and SFDVKD. CDR3 size: 15 residues. The CDR3 protein is CATSEASGKGNEQFF.

J is TRBJ2-1 and V is TRBV2; TCRdb's D call, TRBD1, is unchecked because there is no DNA. The CDR3 extends over 16 amino acids. Germline V CDR1 and CDR2: SNHLY, FYNNEI. CDR3 in amino acids: CASSDTGTRSFAEQFF.